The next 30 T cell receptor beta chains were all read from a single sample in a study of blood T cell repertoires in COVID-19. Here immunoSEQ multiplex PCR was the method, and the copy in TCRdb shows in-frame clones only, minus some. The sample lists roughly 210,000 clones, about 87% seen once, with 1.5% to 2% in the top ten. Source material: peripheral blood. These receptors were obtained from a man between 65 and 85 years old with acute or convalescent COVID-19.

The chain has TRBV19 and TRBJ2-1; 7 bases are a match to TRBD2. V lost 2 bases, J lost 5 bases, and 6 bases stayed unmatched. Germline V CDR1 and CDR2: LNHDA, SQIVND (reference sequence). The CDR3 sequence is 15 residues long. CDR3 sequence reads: CASSIKGGSDNEQFF. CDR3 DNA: TGTGCCAGTAGTATAAAGGGCGGGAGCGACAATGAGCAGTTCTTC.

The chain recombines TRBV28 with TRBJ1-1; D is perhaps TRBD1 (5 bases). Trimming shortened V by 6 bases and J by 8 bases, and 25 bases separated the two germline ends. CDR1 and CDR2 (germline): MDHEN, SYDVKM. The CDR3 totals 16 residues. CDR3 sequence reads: CASSESRFGARMEAFF. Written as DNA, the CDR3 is TGTGCCAGCAGCGAATCCAGGTTTGGGGCAAGAATGGAAGCTTTCTTT. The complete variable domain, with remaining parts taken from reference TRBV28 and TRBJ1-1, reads DVKVTQSSRYLVKRTGEKVFLECVQDMDHENMFWYRQDPGLGLRLIYFSYDVKMKEKGDIPEGYSVSREKKERFSLILESASTNQTSMYLCASSESRFGARMEAFFGQGTRLTVV.

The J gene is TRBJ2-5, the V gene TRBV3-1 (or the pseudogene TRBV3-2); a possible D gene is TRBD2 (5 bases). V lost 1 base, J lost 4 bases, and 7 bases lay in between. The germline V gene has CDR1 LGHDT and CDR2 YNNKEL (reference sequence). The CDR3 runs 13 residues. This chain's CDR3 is CASSQGAGETQYF. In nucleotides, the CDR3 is TGTGCCAGCAGCCAAGGGGCGGGAGAGACCCAGTACTTC.

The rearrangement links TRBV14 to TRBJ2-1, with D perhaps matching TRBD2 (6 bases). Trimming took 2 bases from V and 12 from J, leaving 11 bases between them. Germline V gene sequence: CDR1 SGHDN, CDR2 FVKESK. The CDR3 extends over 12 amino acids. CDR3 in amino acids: CASSQLGSRQFF. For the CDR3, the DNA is TGTGCCAGCAGCCAACTCGGGAGTCGGCAGTTCTTC. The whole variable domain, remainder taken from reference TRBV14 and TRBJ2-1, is EAGVTQFPSHSVIEKGQTVTLRCDPISGHDNLYWYRRVMGKEIKFLLHFVKESKQDESGMPNNRFLAERTGGTYSTLKVQPAELEDSGVYFCASSQLGSRQFFGPGTRLTVL.

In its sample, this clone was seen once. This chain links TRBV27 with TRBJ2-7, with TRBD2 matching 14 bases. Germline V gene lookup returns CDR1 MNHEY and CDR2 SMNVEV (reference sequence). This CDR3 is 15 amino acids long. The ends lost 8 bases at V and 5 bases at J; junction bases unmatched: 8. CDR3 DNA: TGTGCCAGCGGGTCAGGGACTAGCGGGAGCAACGAGCAGTACTTC. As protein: CASGSGTSGSNEQYF.

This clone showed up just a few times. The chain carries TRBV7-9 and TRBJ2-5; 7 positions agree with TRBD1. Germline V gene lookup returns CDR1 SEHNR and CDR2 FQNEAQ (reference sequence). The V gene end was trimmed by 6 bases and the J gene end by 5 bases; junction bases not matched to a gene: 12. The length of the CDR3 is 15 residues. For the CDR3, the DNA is TGTGCCAGCAGGGACGGGACAGCCCGTTGGGAGACCCAGTACTTC. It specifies CASRDGTARWETQYF.

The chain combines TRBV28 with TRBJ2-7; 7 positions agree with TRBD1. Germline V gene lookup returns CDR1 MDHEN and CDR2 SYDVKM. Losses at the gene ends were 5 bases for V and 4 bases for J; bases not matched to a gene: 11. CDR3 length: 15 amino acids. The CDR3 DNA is TGTGCCAGCAGTCCCCTGACAGGGTTAAATTACGAGCAGTACTTC. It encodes CASSPLTGLNYEQYF.

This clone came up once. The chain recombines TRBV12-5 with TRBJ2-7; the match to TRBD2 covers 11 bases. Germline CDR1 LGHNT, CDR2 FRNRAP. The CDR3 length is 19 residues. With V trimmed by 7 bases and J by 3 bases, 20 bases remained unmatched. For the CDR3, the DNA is TGTGCTAGTGCCCCCACGGCCGGGGGGGGACTAGCGGTTAACTACGAGCAGTACTTC. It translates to CASAPTAGGGLAVNYEQYF.

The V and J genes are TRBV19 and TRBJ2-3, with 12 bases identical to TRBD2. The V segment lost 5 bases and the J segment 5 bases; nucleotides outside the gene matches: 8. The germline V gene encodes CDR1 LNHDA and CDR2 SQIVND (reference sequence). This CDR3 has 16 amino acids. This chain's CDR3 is CASSSRLAGDIDTQYF. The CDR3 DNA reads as TGTGCCAGTAGTTCGCGACTAGCGGGAGATATAGATACGCAGTATTTT.

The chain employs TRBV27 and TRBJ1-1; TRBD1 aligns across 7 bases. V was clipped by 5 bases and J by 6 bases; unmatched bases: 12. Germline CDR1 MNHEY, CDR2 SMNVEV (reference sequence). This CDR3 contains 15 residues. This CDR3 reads CASSNLQGQRAEAFF. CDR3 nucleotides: TGTGCCAGCAGTAATTTACAGGGGCAGCGGGCTGAAGCTTTCTTT.

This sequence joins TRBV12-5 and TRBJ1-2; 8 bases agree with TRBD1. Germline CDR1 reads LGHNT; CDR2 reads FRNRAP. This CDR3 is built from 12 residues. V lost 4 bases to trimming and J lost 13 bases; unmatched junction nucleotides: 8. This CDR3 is CASGSGVTGVTF. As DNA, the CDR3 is TGTGCTAGTGGTTCTGGTGTGACAGGGGTCACCTTC.

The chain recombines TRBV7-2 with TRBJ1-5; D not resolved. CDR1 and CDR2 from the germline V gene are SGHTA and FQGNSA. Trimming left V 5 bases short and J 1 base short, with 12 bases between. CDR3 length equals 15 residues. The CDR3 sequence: CASSLGRGSNQPQHF. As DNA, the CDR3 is TGTGCCAGCAGCCTTGGACGGGGAAGCAATCAGCCCCAGCATTTT.

CDR3 in DNA: TGTGCCAGCAGCGTAGGTATGTTCCGGGGACAGGGGGAAGAGACCCAGTACTTC. It translates to CASSVGMFRGQGEETQYF. V is TRBV9 and J is TRBJ2-5, with TRBD1 matching 11 bases. Losses at the gene ends were 0 bases for V and 3 bases for J; bases not matched to a gene: 10. The CDR3 length is 18 residues. Germline CDR1 reads SGDLS; CDR2 reads YYNGEE.

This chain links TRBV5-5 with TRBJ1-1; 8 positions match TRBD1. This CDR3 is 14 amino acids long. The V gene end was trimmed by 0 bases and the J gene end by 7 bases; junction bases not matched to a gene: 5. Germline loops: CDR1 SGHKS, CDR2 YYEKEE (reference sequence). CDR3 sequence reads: CASSLGTGGYEAFF. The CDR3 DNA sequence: TGTGCCAGCAGCTTGGGAACAGGGGGATATGAAGCTTTCTTT.

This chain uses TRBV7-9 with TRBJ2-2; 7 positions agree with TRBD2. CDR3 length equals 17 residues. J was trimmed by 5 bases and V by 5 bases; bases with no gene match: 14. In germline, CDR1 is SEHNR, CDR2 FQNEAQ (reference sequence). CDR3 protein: CASSQRVGGPETGELFF. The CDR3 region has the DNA TGTGCCAGCAGCCAGAGGGTGGGAGGGCCAGAGACCGGGGAGCTGTTTTTT.

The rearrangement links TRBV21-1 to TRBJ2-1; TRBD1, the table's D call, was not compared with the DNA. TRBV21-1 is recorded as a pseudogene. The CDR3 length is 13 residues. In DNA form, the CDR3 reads TGTGCCAGCAGCACCCGGGACAACCGTGAGCAGTTCTTC. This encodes CASSTRDNREQFF.

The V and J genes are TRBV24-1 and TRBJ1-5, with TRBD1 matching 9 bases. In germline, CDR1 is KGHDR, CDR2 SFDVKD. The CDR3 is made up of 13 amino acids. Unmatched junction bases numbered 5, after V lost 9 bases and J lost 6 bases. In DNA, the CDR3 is TGTGCCACCCCAAACAGGGGGCTTCAGCCCCAGCATTTT. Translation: CATPNRGLQPQHF.

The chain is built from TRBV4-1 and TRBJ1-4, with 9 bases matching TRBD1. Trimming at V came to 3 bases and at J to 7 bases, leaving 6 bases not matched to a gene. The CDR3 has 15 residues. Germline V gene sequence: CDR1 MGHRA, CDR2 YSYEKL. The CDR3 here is CASSQGTGFGEKLFF. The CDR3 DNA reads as TGCGCCAGCAGCCAGGGGACAGGGTTCGGTGAAAAACTGTTTTTT.

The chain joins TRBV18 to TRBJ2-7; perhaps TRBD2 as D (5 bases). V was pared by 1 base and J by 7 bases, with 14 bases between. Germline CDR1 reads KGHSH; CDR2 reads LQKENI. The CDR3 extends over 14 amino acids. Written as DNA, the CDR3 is TGTGCCAGCTCACCACGTATAGGCCGGGGTGAGCAGTACTTC. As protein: CASSPRIGRGEQYF.

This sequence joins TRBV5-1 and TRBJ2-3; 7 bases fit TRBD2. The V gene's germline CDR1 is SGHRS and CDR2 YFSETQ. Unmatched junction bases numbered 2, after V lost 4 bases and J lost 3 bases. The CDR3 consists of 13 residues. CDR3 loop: CASSEGGTDTQYF. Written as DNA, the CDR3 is TGCGCCAGCAGCGAGGGAGGGACAGATACGCAGTATTTT. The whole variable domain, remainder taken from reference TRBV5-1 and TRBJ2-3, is KAGVTQTPRYLIKTRGQQVTLSCSPISGHRSVSWYQQTPGQGLQFLFEYFSETQRNKGNFPGRFSGRQFSNSRSEMNVSTLELGDSALYLCASSEGGTDTQYFGPGTRLTVL.

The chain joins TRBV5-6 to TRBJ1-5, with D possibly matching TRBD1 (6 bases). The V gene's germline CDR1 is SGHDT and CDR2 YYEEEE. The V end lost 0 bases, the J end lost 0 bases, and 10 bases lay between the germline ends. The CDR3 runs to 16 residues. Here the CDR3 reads CASSLGTVDSNQPQHF. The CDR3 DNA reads TGTGCCAGCAGCTTGGGGACAGTTGATAGCAATCAGCCCCAGCATTTT.

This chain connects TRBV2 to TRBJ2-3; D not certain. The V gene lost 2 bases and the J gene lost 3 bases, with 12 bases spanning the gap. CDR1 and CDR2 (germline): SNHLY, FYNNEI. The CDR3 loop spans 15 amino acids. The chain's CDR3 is CASSERRGGTDTQYF. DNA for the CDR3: TGTGCCAGCAGTGAAAGGAGAGGTGGTACAGATACGCAGTATTTT.

The DNA for the CDR3 is TGTGCCAGTCAAACAGGTTATAGCAATCAGCCCCAGCATTTT. This translates into CASQTGYSNQPQHF. This chain links TRBV28 with TRBJ1-5; D may be TRBD1 (5 bases). The CDR3 totals 14 residues. V lost 9 bases to trimming and J lost 0 bases, with 12 bases between them. Germline V gene lookup returns CDR1 MDHEN and CDR2 SYDVKM.

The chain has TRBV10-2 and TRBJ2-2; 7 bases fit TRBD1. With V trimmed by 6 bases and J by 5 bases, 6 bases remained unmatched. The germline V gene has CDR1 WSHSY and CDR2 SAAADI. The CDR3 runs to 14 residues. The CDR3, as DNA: TGCGCCAGCAGGAGGACAGGAGATACCGGGGAGCTGTTTTTT. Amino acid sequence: CASRRTGDTGELFF.

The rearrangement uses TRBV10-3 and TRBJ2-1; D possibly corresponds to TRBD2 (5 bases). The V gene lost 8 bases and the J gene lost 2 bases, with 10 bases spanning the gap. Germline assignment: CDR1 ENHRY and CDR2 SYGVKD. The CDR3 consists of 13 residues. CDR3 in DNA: TGTGCCATCGGGAGCTCGACCTACAATGAGCAGTTCTTC. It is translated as CAIGSSTYNEQFF.

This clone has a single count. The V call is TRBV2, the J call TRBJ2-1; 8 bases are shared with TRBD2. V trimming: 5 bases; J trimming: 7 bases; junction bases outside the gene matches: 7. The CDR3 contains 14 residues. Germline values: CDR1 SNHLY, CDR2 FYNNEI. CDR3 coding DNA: TGTGCCAGCAGTTCGAGCGGGAGTGGTAATGAGCAGTTCTTC. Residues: CASSSSGSGNEQFF.

The CDR3 region is CASSSTYGRYEQYF. CDR3 nucleotide sequence: TGTGCCAGCAGCTCAACCTATGGGAGATACGAGCAGTACTTC. The chain couples TRBV7-2 to TRBJ2-7, with D maybe TRBD2 (5 bases). Germline V CDR1 and CDR2: SGHTA, FQGNSA. Between the trimmed V and J ends, which lost 4 bases and 4 bases, there was a span of 14 bases. This CDR3 region has 14 residues.

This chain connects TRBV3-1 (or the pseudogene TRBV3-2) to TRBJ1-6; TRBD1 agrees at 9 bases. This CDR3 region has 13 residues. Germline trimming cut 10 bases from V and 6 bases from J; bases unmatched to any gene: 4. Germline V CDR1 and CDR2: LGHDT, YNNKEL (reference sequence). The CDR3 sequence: CATQTGGNSPLHF. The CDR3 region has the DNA TGTGCCACTCAGACAGGGGGTAATTCACCCCTCCACTTT.

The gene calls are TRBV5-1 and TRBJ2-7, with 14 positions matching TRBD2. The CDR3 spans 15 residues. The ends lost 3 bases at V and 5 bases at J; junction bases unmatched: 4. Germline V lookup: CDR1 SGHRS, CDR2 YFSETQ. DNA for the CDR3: TGCGCCAGCAGCTCGGGACTAGCGGGAGTGAACGAGCAGTACTTC. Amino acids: CASSSGLAGVNEQYF. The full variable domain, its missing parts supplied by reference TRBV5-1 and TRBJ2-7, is KAGVTQTPRYLIKTRGQQVTLSCSPISGHRSVSWYQQTPGQGLQFLFEYFSETQRNKGNFPGRFSGRQFSNSRSEMNVSTLELGDSALYLCASSSGLAGVNEQYFGPGTRLTVT.

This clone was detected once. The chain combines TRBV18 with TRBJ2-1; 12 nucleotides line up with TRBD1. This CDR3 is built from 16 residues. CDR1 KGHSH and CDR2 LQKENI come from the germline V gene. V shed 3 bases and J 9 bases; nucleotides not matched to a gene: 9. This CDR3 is CASSPPGQGAGGEQFF. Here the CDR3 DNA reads TGTGCCAGCTCACCCCCGGGACAGGGGGCCGGTGGTGAGCAGTTCTTC.